The present T cell receptor (beta chain) was sequenced within a study of technical replicates of blood from several donors (dated by TCRdb to 2016 to 2017). Of note for this clone: The antigen it binds to is not known. No much larger clonotype is one base removed from it; base qualities were not supplied.

The method behind the library was the immunoSEQ multiplex PCR assay. TCRdb provides this immuneACCESS table in a form limited to in-frame rearrangements. Some clones are lacking; in checked studies, under half of them reflect an unresolved V gene, and why the rest are absent is not known. The table for this sample lists about 70,000 clones; 90% to 95% of them were counted only once. The ten largest clones take up over 0.35% of the sample. There are 14 amino acids in the CDR3, from cysteine to phenylalanine inclusive. Of all the DNA, just the CDR3 is kept, 42 bases in frame from base 1. V was cut back by 1 base and J by 6 bases, leaving a gap of 10 bases between them. Sequences MNHEY (CDR1) and SMNVEV (CDR2) are obtained from the germline V gene (reference sequence).

Recombination linked TRBV27 to TRBJ2-1; TRBD2 is perhaps the D gene, given 7 matching bases. The TCR originated in a human donor in good health. The sequenced sample consisted of T cells isolated from PBMCs. The base sequence is TGTGCCAGCAGTTTATTAGGGGGGGTCAATGAGCAGTTCTTC. This gives the protein CASSLLGGVNEQFF.